This entry is about one T cell receptor beta chain. Authors' methods: Nucleated cell counts were estimated from reference gene primer amplification. Profiling relied on immunoSEQ multiplex PCR, and the TCRdb table lists in-frame clones only, not all of them. The V and J calls and clone size come from that table; D and trimming were worked out from the DNA. Among fewer than 250,000 clones listed, about 88% were seen once. The V gene end was trimmed by 1 base and the J gene end by 10 bases; junction bases not matched to a gene: 8. This CDR3 is 15 amino acids long. Looked up from germline, CDR1 is SGHRS and CDR2 is YFSETQ. These data are taken from a study of blood T cell repertoires in COVID-19. Across the study: Samples came from the United States, Italy and Spain, spanning acute and convalescent COVID-19. T cells, B-cell-depleted T cells, or PBMCs supplied cDNA or gDNA.

The TCR comes from a man between 70 and 80 years old with acute or convalescent COVID-19. The sample consisted of peripheral blood. This chain links TRBV5-1 with TRBJ1-6, with TRBD1 matching over 7 bases. Here the CDR3 DNA reads TGCGCCAGCAGCTTGACAGGGGACGAAATATCACCCCTCCACTTT. Translation gives CASSLTGDEISPLHF.